Listed here is a single TCR beta chain. This likely comes from a read error, as the CDR3 has no conserved phenylalanine or tryptophan at its end. This record belongs to a study of glioma-infiltrating T cells after dendritic cell vaccination. Input was roughly 2.2 ug genomic DNA, or all available if less. The table came from immunoSEQ multiplex PCR; TCRdb's copy has only in-frame clones and leaves some out. The table records about 64,000 clones, 75% to 90% of them present only once. This clonotype was sampled from a human donor with glioblastoma. Sample: blood, taken before dendritic cell vaccination.

CDR3 residues: CAISGLSNTEAFL. DNA for the CDR3: TGTGCCATCTCGGGACTGTCGAACACTGAAGCTTTCCTT. The V and J genes are TRBV6-6 and TRBJ1-1, with D perhaps TRBD1 (5 bases). In germline, CDR1 is MNHNY, CDR2 SVGAGI (reference sequence). The CDR3 is made up of 13 amino acids. V lost 10 bases and J lost 1, with 13 bases in between.